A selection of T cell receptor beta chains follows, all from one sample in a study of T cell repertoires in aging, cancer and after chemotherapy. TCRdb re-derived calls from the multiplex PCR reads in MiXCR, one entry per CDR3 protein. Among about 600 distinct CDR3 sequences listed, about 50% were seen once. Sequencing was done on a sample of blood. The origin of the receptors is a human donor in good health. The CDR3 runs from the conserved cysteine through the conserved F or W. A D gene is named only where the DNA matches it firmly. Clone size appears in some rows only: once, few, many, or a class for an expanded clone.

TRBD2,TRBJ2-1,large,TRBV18,CASSPRLAGDYNEQFF,TGTGCCAGCTCACCACGTTTAGCGGGGGACTACAATGAGCAGTTCTTC
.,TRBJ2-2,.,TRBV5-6,CASSPTGSLNTGELFF,TGTGCCAGCAGCCCAACAGGGTCCCTGAACACCGGGGAGCTGTTTTTT
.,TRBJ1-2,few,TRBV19,CASSIWAGTNYGYTF,TGTGCCAGTAGTATTTGGGCAGGGACTAACTATGGCTACACCTTC
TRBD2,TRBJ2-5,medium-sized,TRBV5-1,CASSSTSGGETQYF,TGCGCCAGCAGCTCGACTAGCGGGGGAGAGACCCAGTACTTC
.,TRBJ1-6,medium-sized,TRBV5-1,CASQPADRRNSPLHF,TGCGCCAGCCAGCCCGCTGACAGGAGGAATTCACCCCTCCACTTT
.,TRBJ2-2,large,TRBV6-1,CASSEGGVTGELFF,TGTGCCAGCAGTGAAGGAGGGGTCACCGGGGAGCTGTTTTTT
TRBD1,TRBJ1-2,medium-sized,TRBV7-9,CASSKGQAASDPYGYTF,TGTGCCAGCAGCAAGGGACAGGCCGCATCAGATCCCTATGGCTACACCTTC
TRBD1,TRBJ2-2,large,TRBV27,CASSLSTGGGNTGELFF,TGTGCCAGCAGTTTATCGACAGGGGGAGGTAACACCGGGGAGCTGTTTTTT
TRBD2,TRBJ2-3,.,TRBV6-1,CASRATSGSTDTQYF,TGTGCCAGCAGGGCAACTAGCGGGAGCACAGATACGCAGTATTTT
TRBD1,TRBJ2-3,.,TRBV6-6,CASSYSGQITDTQYF,TGTGCCAGCAGTTACTCGGGACAGATCACAGATACGCAGTATTTT
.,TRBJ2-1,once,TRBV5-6,CASSLTGIRNEQFF,TGTGCCAGCAGCTTGACAGGAATCAGGAATGAGCAGTTCTTC
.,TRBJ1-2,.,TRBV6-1,CASSPGVFGYGYTF,TGTGCCAGCAGTCCAGGGGTATTTGGCTATGGCTACACCTTC
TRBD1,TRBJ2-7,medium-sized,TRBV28,CASSFAAWTGAYEQYF,TGTGCCAGCAGTTTCGCCGCGTGGACAGGGGCCTACGAGCAGTACTTC
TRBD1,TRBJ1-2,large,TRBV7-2,CASSLTQGGGYGYTF,TGTGCCAGCAGCCTAACCCAAGGGGGCGGCTATGGCTACACCTTC
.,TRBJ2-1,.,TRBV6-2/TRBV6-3,CASTPFEGVYNEQFF,TGTGCCAGCACCCCCTTCGAGGGGGTCTACAATGAGCAGTTCTTC
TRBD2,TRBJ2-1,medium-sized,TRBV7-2,CASSPTSGGNEQFF,TGTGCCAGCAGCCCGACTAGCGGGGGGAATGAGCAGTTCTTC
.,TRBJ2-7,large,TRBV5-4,CASSPGGQAAWDEQYF,TGTGCCAGCAGTCCGGGTGGTCAGGCGGCTTGGGACGAGCAGTACTTC
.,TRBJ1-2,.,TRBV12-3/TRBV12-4,CASSLAGTNYGYTF,TGTGCCAGCAGTTTGGCAGGGACGAACTATGGCTACACCTTC
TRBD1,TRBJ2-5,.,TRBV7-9,CASSAGTGDQETQYF,TGTGCCAGCAGCGCCGGGACAGGGGACCAAGAGACCCAGTACTTC
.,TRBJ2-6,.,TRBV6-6,CASRGGQGGSGANVLTF,TGTGCCAGCAGAGGAGGGCAGGGGGGTAGTGGGGCCAACGTCCTGACTTTC
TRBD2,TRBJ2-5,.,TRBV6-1,CASRATSGRAVETQYF,TGTGCCAGCAGGGCAACTAGCGGGAGGGCCGTAGAGACCCAGTACTTC
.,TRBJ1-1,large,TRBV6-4,CASSVRPGSAEAFF,TGTGCCAGCAGTGTCCGACCGGGTAGCGCTGAAGCTTTCTTT
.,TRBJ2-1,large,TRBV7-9,CASSLARVNEQFF,TGTGCCAGCAGCTTAGCCAGGGTGAATGAGCAGTTCTTC
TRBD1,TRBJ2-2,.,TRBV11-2,CASSPSTGGGNTGELFF,TGTGCCAGCAGCCCCTCGACAGGGGGAGGTAACACCGGGGAGCTGTTTTTT
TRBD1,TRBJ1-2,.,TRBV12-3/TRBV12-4,CASSLGTGAVGYTF,TGTGCCAGCAGCCTCGGGACAGGGGCAGTCGGCTACACCTTC
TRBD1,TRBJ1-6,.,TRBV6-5,CASSYETGHLSPLHF,TGTGCCAGCAGTTATGAGACAGGGCACCTTTCACCCCTCCACTTT
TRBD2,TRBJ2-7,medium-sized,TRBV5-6,CASSLPQVAGGPSSYEQYF,TGTGCCAGCAGCCTGCCGCAGGTAGCGGGGGGACCGAGCTCCTACGAGCAGTACTTC
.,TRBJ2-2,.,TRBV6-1,CASSAGGRTGELFF,TGTGCCAGCAGTGCAGGGGGGCGAACCGGGGAGCTGTTTTTT
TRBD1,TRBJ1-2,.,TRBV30,CAWIGTENYGYTF,TGTGCCTGGATTGGGACAGAGAACTATGGCTACACCTTC
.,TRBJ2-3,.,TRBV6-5,CASSRTSVGTQYF,TGTGCCAGCAGCCGGACCTCCGTGGGTACGCAGTATTTT
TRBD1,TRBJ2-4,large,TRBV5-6,CASSLGQGPRGIQYF,TGTGCCAGCAGCTTGGGACAGGGGCCAAGGGGCATTCAGTACTTC
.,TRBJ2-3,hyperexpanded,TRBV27,CASSGSTDTQYF,TGTGCCAGCAGCGGGAGCACAGATACGCAGTATTTT
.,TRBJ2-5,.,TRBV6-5,CASSLRFGSQTQYF,TGTGCCAGCAGCTTGCGATTTGGGAGTCAGACCCAGTACTTC
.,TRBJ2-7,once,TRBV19,CASSIAAGEQYF,TGTGCCAGTAGTATAGCGGCTGGGGAGCAGTACTTC
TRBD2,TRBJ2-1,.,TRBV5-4,CASSPAPTSGGNEQFF,TGTGCCAGCAGCCCAGCCCCTACTAGCGGGGGGAATGAGCAGTTCTTC
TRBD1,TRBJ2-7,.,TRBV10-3,CAISESLQGPYYEQYF,TGTGCCATCAGTGAGTCGCTACAGGGGCCGTACTACGAGCAGTACTTC
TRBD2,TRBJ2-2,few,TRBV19,CASSTRTSGRPGELFF,TGTGCCAGTAGTACTCGGACTAGCGGGAGACCCGGGGAGCTGTTTTTT
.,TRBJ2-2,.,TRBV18,CASSPTGELFF,TGTGCCAGCTCACCGACCGGGGAGCTGTTTTTT
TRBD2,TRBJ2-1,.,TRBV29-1,CSVERASGSRDEQFF,TGCAGCGTTGAAAGGGCTAGCGGGAGTAGGGATGAGCAGTTCTTC
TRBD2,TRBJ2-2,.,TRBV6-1,CASRARATSGRPGELFF,TGTGCCAGCAGGGCAAGAGCGACTAGCGGGAGACCCGGGGAGCTGTTTTTT
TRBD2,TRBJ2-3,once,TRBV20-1,CSAPTSGGTDTQYF,TGCAGTGCCCCGACTAGCGGTGGCACAGATACGCAGTATTTT
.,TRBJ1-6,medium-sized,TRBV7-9,CASSLDSFNSPLHF,TGTGCCAGCAGCTTAGATTCCTTTAATTCACCCCTCCACTTT
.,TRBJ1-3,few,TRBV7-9,CASSTMRPTSGNTIYF,TGTGCCAGCAGCACCATGAGGCCGACCTCTGGAAACACCATATATTTT
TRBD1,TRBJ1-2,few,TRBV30,CAGNEGQKNYGYTF,TGTGCCGGAAATGAGGGACAGAAAAACTATGGCTACACCTTC
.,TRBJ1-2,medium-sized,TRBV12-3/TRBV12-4,CASILRAPVSYTF,TGTGCCAGCATCCTCAGGGCGCCGGTGAGCTACACCTTC
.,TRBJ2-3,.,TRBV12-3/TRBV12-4,CASTSADATDTQYF,TGTGCCAGCACCTCAGCGGATGCCACAGATACGCAGTATTTT